This entry concerns a single TCR beta chain. Antigen unknown. CDR1 and CDR2 from the germline V gene are SEHNR and FQNEAQ (reference sequence). The CDR3 covers 20 residues. The J segment lost 4 bases and the V segment lost 5 bases, leaving 17 bases of the junction unmatched. The data originate from a study of blood T cells in healthy people across ages. Using a J-beta primer mix together with a sample-barcoded 5' primer, a second PCR was run for about 6 to 12 cycles. From the 5' RACE reads, TCRdb called clonotypes with MiXCR, one entry per CDR3 protein. The sample lists about a million distinct CDR3 sequences, about 53% occurring once. Study results and limitations: Across samples, TCR beta diversity tracked strongly with naive T cell percentage.

The chain joins TRBV7-9 to TRBJ2-3, with 14 bases fitting TRBD2. This sequence was found in a woman aged 55-70 years in good health. What was sequenced was blood. CDR3 residues: CASSQIPGLAGAGWADTQYF. CDR3 sequence (DNA): TGTGCCAGCAGCCAAATCCCGGGACTAGCGGGAGCTGGTTGGGCAGATACGCAGTATTTT.